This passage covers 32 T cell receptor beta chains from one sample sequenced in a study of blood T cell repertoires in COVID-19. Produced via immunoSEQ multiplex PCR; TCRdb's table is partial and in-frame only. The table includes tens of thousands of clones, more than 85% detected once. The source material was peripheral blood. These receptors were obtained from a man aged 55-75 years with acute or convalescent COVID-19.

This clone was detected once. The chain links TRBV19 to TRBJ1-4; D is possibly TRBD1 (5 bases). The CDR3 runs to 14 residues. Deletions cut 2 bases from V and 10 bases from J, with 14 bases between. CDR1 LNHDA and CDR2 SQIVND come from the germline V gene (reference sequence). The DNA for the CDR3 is TGTGCCAGTAGTATAACGGGACTCGGTGGAAAACTGTTTTTT. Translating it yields CASSITGLGGKLFF.

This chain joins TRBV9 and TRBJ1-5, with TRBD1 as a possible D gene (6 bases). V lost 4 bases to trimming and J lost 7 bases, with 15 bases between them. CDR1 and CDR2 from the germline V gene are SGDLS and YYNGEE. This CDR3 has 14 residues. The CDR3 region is CASSSDRFGQPQHF. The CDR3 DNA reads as TGTGCCAGCAGCTCCGACAGGTTTGGGCAGCCCCAGCATTTT. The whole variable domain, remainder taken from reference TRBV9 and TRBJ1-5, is DSGVTQTPKHLITATGQRVTLRCSPRSGDLSVYWYQQSLDQGLQFLIQYYNGEERAKGNILERFSAQQFPDLHSELNLSSLELGDSALYFCASSSDRFGQPQHFGDGTRLSIL.

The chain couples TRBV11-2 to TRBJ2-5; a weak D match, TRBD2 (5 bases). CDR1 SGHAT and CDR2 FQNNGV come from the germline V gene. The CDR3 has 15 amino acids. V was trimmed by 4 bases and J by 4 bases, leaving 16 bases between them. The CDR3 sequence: CASSSDSLLGETQYF. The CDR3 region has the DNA TGTGCCAGCAGCTCGGACTCTTTACTGGGAGAGACCCAGTACTTC. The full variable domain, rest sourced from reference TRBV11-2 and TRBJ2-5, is EAGVAQSPRYKIIEKRQSVAFWCNPISGHATLYWYQQILGQGPKLLIQFQNNGVVDDSQLPKDRFSAERLKGVDSTLKIQPAKLEDSAVYLCASSSDSLLGETQYFGPGTRLLVL.

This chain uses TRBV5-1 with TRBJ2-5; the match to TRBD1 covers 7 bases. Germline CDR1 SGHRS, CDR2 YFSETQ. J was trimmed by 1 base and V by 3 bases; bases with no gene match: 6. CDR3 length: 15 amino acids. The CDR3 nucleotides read TGCGCCAGCAGCTCCATGACAGGGACCCAAGAGACCCAGTACTTC. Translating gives CASSSMTGTQETQYF.

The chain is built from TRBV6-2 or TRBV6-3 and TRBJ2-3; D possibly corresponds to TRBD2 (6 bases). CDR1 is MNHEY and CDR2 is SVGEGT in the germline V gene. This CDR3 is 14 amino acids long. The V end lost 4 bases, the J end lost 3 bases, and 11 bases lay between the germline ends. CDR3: CASSFRRVTDTQYF. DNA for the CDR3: TGTGCCAGCAGTTTTCGGAGGGTGACAGATACGCAGTATTTT.

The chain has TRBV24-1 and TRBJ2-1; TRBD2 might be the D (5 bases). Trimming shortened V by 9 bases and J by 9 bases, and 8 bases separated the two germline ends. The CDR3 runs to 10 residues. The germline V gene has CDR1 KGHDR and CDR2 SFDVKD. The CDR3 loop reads CATSGSEQFF. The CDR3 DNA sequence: TGTGCCACCTCGGGGAGTGAGCAGTTCTTC.

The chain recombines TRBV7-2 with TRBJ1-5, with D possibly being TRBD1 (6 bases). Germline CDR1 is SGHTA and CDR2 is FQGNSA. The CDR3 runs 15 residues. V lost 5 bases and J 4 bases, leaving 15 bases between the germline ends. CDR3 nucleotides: TGTGCCAGCAGCCGCGAGGGTAGGGGGAATCAGCCCCAGCATTTT. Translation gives CASSREGRGNQPQHF.

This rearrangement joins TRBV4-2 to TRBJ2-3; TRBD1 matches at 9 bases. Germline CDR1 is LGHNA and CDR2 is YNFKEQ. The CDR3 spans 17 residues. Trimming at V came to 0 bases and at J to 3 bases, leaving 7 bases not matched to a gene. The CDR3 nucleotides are TGTGCCAGCAGCCAAGATGGAACAGGGGGCCAGACAGATACGCAGTATTTT. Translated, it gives CASSQDGTGGQTDTQYF.

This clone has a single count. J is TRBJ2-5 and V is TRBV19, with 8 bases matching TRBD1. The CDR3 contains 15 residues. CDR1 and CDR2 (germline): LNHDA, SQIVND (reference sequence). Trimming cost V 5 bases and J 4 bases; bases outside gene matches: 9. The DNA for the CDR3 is TGTGCCAGTAGTCAACGCGGGACAGGAGGAGAGACCCAGTACTTC. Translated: CASSQRGTGGETQYF. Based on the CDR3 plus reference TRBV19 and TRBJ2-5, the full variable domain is DGGITQSPKYLFRKEGQNVTLSCEQNLNHDAMYWYRQDPGQGLRLIYYSQIVNDFQKGDIAEGYSVSREKKESFPLTVTSAQKNPTAFYLCASSQRGTGGETQYFGPGTRLLVL.

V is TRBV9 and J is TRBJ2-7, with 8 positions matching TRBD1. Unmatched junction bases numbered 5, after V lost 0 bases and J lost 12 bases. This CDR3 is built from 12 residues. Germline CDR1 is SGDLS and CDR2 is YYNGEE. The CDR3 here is CASSVGGQALYF. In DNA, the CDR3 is TGTGCCAGCAGCGTAGGGGGACAGGCCCTGTACTTC.

The DNA of the CDR3 is TGTGCCAGCAGTTGGCATAGCGGGAGGTTTTATGAGCAGTTCTTC. Residues: CASSWHSGRFYEQFF. The gene calls are TRBV6-2 or TRBV6-3 and TRBJ2-1; TRBD2 aligns across 10 bases. The CDR3 spans 15 residues. Trimming removed 4 bases from V and 8 bases from J; junction bases left unmatched: 8. CDR1 is MNHEY, CDR2 SVGEGT, per germline.

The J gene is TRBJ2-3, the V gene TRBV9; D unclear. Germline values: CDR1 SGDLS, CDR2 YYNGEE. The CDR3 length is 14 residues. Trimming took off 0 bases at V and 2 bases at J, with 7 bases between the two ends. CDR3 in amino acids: CASSVVQITDTQYF. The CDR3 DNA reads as TGTGCCAGCAGCGTAGTCCAGATCACAGATACGCAGTATTTT.

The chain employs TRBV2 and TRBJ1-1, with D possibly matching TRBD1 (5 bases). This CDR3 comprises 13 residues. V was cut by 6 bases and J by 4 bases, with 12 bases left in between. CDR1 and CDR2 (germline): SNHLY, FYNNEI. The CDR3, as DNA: TGTGCCAGCAGGCTCAATCAGGGCACTGAAGCTTTCTTT. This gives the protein CASRLNQGTEAFF.

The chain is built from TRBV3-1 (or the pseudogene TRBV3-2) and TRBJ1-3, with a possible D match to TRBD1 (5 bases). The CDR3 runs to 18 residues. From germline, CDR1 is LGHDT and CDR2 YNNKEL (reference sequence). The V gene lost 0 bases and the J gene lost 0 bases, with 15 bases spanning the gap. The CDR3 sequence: CASSQDFPGLHSGNTIYF. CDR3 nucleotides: TGTGCCAGCAGCCAAGATTTCCCAGGGCTCCACTCTGGAAACACCATATATTTT.

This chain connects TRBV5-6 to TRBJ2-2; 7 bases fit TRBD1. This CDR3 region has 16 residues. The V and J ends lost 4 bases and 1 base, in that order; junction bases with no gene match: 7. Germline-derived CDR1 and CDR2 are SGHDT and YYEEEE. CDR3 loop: CASSVIQGRNTGELFF. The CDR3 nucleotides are TGTGCCAGCAGCGTGATACAGGGGCGGAACACCGGGGAGCTGTTTTTT. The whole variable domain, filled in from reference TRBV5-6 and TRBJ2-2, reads DAGVTQSPTHLIKTRGQQVTLRCSPKSGHDTVSWYQQALGQGPQFIFQYYEEEERQRGNFPDRFSGHQFPNYSSELNVNALLLGDSALYLCASSVIQGRNTGELFFGEGSRLTVL.

The CDR3 here is CASSSQIQETQYF. DNA for the CDR3: TGTGCCAGCAGCTCCCAAATCCAAGAGACCCAGTACTTC. The chain carries TRBV7-3 and TRBJ2-5, with no clear D. This CDR3 spans 13 amino acids. The germline V gene encodes CDR1 SGHTA and CDR2 FQGTGA. The germline V and J ends were trimmed by 4 bases and 1 base, with 7 bases remaining between them.

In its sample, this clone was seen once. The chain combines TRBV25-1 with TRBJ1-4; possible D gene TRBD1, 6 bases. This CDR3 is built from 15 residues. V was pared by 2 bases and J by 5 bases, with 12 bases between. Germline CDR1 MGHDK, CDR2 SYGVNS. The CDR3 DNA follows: TGTGCCAGCAGTGAACCTGGGGGCATGAATGAAAAACTGTTTTTT. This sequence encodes CASSEPGGMNEKLFF.

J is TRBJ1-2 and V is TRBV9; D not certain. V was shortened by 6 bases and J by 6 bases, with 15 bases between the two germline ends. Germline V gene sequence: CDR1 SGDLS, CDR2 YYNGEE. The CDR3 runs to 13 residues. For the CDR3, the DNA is TGTGCCAGCACCCCCGTGGGCAAGGATGGCTACACCTTC. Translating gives CASTPVGKDGYTF.

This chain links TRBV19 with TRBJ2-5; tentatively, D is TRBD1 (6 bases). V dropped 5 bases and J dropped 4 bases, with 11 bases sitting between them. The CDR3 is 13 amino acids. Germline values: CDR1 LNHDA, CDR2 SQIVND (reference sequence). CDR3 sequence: CASSVQGSETQYF. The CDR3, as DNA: TGTGCCAGTAGTGTACAGGGCTCAGAGACCCAGTACTTC.

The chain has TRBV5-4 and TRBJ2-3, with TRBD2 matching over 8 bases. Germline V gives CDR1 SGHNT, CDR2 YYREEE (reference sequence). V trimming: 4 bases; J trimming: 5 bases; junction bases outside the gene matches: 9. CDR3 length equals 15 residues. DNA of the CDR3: TGTGCCAGCAGCCAAGGCGGACTAGCAGGAGATACGCAGTATTTT. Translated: CASSQGGLAGDTQYF.

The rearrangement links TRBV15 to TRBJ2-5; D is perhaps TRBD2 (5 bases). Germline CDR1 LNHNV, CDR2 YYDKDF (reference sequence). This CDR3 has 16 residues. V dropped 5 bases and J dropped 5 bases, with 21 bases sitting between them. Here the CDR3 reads CATSGPRATRRETQYF. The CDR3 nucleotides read TGTGCCACCAGCGGCCCTCGGGCAACAAGGAGGGAGACCCAGTACTTC.

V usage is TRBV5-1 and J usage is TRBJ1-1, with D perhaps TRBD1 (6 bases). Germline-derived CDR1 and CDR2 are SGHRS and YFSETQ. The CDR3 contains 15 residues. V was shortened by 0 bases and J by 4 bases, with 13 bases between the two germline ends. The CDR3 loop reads CASSLVGGGGTEAFF. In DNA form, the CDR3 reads TGCGCCAGCAGCTTGGTAGGGGGAGGGGGCACTGAAGCTTTCTTT.

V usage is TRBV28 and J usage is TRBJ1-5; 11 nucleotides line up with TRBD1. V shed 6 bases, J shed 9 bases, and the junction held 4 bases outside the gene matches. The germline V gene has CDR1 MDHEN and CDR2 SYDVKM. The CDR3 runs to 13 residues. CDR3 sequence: CASRGTGGMPQHF. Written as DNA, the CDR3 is TGTGCCAGCAGAGGGACAGGGGGAATGCCCCAGCATTTT.

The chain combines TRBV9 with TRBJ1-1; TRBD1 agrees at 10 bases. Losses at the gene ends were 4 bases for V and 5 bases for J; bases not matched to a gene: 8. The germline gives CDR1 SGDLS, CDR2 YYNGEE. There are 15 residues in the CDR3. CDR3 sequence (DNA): TGTGCCAGCAGCCCGGAGACAGGGGGCAGGACTGAAGCTTTCTTT. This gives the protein CASSPETGGRTEAFF.

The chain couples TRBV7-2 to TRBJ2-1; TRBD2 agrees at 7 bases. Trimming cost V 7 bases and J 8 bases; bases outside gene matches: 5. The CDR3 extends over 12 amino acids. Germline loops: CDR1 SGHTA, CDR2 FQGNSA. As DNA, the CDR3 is TGTGCCAGCAATAGCGGGTTAGATGAGCAGTTCTTC. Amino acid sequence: CASNSGLDEQFF.

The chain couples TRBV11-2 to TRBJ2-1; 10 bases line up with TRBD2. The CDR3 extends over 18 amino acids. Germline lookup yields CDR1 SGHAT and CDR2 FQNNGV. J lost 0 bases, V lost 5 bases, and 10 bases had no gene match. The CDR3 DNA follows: TGTGCCAGCAGCCCCTTAGCGGGAGGACTCAGCTCCTACAATGAGCAGTTCTTC. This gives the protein CASSPLAGGLSSYNEQFF. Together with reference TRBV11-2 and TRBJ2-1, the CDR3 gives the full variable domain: EAGVAQSPRYKIIEKRQSVAFWCNPISGHATLYWYQQILGQGPKLLIQFQNNGVVDDSQLPKDRFSAERLKGVDSTLKIQPAKLEDSAVYLCASSPLAGGLSSYNEQFFGPGTRLTVL.

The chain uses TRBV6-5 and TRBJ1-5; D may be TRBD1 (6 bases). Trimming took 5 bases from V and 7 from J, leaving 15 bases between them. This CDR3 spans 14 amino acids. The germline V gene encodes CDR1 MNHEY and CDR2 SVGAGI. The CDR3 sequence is CASSRGRGHQPQHF. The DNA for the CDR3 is TGTGCCAGCAGTCGGGGCAGGGGACACCAGCCCCAGCATTTT.

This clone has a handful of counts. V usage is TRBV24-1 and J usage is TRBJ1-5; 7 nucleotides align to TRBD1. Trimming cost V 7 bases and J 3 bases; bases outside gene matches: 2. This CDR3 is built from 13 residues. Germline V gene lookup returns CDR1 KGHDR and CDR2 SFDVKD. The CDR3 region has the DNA TGTGCCACCAGGGGACAGTTCAATCAGCCCCAGCATTTT. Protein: CATRGQFNQPQHF.

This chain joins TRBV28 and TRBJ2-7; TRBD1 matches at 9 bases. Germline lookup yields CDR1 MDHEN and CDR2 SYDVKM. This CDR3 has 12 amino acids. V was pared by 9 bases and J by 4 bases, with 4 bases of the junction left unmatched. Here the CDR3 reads CASRTGVYEQYF. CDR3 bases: TGTGCCAGTCGGACAGGGGTTTACGAGCAGTACTTC.

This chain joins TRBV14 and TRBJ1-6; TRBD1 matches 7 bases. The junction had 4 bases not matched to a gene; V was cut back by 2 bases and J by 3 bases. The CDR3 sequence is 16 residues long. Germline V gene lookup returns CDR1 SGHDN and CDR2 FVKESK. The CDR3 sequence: CASSQRTGVYNSPLHF. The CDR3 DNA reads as TGTGCCAGCAGCCAACGTACAGGGGTCTATAATTCACCCCTCCACTTT.

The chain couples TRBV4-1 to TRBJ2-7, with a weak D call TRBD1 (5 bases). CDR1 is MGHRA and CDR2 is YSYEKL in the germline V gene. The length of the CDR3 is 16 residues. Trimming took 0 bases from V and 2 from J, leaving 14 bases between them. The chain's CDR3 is CASSQERSGHTYEQYF. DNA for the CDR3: TGCGCCAGCAGCCAAGAGAGGTCTGGACATACCTACGAGCAGTACTTC.

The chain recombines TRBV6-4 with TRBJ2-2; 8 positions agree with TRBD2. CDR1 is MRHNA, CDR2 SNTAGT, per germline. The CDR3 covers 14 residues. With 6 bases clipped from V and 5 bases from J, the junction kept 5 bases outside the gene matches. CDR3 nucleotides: TGTGCCAGCAGAGCTTTAGCGGGAACCGGGGAGCTGTTTTTT. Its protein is CASRALAGTGELFF.